The sequence of this T cell receptor beta chain was determined in a study of long-term antiretroviral therapy in people with HIV. Findings and caveats of the study: Comparison with controls showed narrower CDR3 length ranges in HIV repertoires.

Survey-level resolution applied to immunoSEQ assay v3.0. Data came from immunoSEQ multiplex PCR; TCRdb stores just in-frame clones and leaves some out. The table includes under 45,000 clones, roughly four fifths detected once. The germline V and J ends were trimmed by 3 bases and 6 bases, with 12 bases remaining between them. The germline V gene encodes CDR1 SGDLS and CDR2 YYNGEE. This CDR3 has 14 amino acids. This clone was recorded only once. Its antigen is not identified. The V gene is TRBV9, the J gene TRBJ2-2, with D possibly being TRBD1 (6 bases). This sample comprised unsorted PBMCs, obtained 1 year after starting antiretroviral therapy. This clonotype was obtained from a man between 18 and 35 years old with HIV. The CDR3: CASSGTGQAGELFF. As DNA, the CDR3 is TGTGCCAGCAGCGGGACGGGACAAGCCGGGGAGCTGTTTTTT.